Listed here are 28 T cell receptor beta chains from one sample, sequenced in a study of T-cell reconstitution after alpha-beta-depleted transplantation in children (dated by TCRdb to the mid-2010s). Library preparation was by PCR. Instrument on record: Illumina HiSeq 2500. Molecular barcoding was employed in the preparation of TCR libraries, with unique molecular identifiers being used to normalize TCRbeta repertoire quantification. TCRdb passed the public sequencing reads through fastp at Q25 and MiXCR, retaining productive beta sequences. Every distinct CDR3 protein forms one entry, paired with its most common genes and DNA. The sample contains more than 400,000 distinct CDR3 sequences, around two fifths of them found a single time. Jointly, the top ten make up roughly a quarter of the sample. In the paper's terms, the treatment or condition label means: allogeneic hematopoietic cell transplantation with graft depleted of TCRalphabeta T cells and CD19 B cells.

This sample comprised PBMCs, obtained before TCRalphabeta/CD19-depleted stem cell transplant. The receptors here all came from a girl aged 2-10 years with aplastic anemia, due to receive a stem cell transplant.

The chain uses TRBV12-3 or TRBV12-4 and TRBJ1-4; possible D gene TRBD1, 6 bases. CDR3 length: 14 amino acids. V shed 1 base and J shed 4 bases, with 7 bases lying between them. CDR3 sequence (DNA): TGTGCCAGCAGTTTAGAGGGGGGTAATGAAAAACTGTTTTTT. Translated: CASSLEGGNEKLFF.

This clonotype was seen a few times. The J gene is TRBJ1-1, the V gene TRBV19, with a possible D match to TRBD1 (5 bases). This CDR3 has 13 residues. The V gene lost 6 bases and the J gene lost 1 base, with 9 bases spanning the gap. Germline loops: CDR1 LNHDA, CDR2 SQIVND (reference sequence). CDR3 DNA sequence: TGTGCCAGTAGGGATACAGGGAACACTGAAGCTTTCTTT. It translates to CASRDTGNTEAFF.

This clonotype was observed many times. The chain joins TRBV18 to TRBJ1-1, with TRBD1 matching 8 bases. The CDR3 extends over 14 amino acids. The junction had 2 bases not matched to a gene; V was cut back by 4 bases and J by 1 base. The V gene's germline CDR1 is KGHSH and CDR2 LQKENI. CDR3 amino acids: CASSRTGQNTEAFF. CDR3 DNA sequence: TGTGCCAGCTCACGGACAGGGCAGAACACTGAAGCTTTCTTT.

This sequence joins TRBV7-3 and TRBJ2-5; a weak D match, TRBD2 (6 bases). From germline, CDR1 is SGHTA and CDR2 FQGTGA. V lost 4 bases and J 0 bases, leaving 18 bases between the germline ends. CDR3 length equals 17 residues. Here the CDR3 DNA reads TGTGCCAGCAGCTCGCTAGGGTCCCCGGGGGACCAAGAGACCCAGTACTTC. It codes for CASSSLGSPGDQETQYF.

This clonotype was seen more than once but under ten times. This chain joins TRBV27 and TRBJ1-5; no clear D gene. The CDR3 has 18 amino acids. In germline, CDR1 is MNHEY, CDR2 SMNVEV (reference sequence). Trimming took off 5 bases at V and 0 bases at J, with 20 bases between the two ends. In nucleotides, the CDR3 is TGTGCCAGCAGTCCTTTCGTGGTGGGGTCTTATAGCAATCAGCCCCAGCATTTT. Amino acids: CASSPFVVGSYSNQPQHF.

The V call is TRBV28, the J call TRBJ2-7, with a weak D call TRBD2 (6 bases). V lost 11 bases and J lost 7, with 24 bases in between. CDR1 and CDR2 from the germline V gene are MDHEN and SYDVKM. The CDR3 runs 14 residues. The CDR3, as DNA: TGTGCCGTTCGCGGGACGGCTACAATTCCAGAGCAGTACTTC. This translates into CAVRGTATIPEQYF. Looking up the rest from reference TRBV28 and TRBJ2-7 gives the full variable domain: DVKVTQSSRYLVKRTGEKVFLECVQDMDHENMFWYRQDPGLGLRLIYFSYDVKMKEKGDIPEGYSVSREKKERFSLILESASTNQTSMYLCAVRGTATIPEQYFGPGTRLTVT.

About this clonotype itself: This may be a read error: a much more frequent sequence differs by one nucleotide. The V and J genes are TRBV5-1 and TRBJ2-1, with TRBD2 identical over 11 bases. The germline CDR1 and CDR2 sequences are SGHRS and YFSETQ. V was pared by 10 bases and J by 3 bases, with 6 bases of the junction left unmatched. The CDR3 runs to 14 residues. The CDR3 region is CAGKTSGSYNEQFF. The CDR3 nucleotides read TGCGCCGGCAAAACTAGCGGGAGCTACAATGAGCAGTTCTTC.

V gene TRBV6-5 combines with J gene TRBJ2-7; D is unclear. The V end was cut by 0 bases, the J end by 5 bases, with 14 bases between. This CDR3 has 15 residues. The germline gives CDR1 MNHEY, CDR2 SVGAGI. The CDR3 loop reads CASSYSTGQLDEQYF. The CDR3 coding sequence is TGTGCCAGCAGTTACTCGACTGGTCAACTGGACGAGCAGTACTTC.

The CDR3 region has the DNA TGTGCCAGCAGCACTCGACGGGGGGGTTTCGATGAGCAGTTCTTC. Translated: CASSTRRGGFDEQFF. This sequence joins TRBV11-3 and TRBJ2-1; the match to TRBD2 covers 8 bases. Germline values: CDR1 SGHNT, CDR2 YENEEA. The CDR3 is made up of 15 amino acids. J was trimmed by 8 bases and V by 5 bases; bases with no gene match: 11.

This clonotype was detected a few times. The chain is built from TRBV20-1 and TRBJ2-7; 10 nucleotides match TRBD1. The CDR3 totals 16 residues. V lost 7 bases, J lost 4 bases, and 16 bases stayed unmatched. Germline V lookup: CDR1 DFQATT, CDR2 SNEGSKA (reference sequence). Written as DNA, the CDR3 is TGCAGTGTCAACGCGGAGGGGCGGGGACAGGGGTACGAGCAGTACTTC. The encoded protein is CSVNAEGRGQGYEQYF.

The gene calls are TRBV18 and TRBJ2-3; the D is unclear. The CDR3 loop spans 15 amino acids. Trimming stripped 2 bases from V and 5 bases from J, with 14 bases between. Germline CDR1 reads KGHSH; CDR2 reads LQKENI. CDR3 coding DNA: TGTGCCAGCTCACCATTCGGGCCGGCCCGAGATACGCAGTATTTT. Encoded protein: CASSPFGPARDTQYF.

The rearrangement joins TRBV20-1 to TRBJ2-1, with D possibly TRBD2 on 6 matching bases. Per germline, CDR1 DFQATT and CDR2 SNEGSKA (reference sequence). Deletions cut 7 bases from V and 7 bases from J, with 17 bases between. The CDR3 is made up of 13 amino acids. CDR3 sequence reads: CSEDGPGVNEQFF. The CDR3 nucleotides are TGCAGTGAGGACGGGCCGGGGGTGAATGAGCAGTTCTTC.

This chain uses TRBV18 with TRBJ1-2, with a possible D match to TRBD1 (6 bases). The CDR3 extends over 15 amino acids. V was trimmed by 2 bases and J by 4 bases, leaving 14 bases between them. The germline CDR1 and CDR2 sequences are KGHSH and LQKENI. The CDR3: CASSPGGQTLYGYTF. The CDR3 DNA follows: TGTGCCAGCTCACCAGGGGGGCAGACGCTCTATGGCTACACCTTC.

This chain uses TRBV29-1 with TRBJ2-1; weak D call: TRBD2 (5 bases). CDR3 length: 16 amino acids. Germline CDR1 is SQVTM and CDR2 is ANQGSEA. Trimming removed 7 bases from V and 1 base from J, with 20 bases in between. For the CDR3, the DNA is TGCAGCGCCGCCTCTACTAGTCCCGAGTCCTACAATGAGCAGTTCTTC. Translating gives CSAASTSPESYNEQFF.

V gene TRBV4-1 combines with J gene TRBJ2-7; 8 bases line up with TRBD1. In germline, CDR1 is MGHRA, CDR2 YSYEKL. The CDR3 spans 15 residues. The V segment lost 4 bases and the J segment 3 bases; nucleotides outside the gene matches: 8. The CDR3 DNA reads TGCGCCAGCAGCCTAACGACAGGGGACTTCTACGAGCAGTACTTC. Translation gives CASSLTTGDFYEQYF.

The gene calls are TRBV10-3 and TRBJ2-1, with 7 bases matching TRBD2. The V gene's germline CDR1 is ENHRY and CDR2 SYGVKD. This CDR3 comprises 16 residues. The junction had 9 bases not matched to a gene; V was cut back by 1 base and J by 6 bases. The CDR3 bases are TGTGCCATCAGTGAGTGGACTAGTATCGCCAGCAATGAGCAGTTCTTC. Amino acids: CAISEWTSIASNEQFF.

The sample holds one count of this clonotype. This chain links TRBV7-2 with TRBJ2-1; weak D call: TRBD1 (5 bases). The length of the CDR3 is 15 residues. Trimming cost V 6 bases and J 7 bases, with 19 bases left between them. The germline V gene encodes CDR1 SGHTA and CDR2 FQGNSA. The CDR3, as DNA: TGTGCCAGCAGGTGGTGGTCCAGGGATCGTAATGAGCAGTTCTTC. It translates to CASRWWSRDRNEQFF.

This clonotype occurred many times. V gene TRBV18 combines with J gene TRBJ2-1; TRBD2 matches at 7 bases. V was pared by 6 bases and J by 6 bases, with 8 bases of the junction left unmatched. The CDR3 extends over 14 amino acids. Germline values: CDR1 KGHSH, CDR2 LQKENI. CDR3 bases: TGTGCCAGCTCTCCCCAATCTAGCGGCAATGAGCAGTTCTTC. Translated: CASSPQSSGNEQFF.

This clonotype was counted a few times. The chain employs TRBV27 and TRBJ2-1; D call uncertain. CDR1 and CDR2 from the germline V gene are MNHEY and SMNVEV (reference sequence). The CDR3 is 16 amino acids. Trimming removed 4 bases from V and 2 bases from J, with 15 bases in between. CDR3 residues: CASSYQTPGTYNEQFF. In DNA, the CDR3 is TGTGCCAGCAGTTACCAGACACCCGGCACCTACAATGAGCAGTTCTTC.

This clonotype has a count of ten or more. In DNA form, the CDR3 reads TGTGCCAGCGGGGACAGGGGGTTGACTGAAGCTTTCTTT. Its protein product is CASGDRGLTEAFF. This chain joins TRBV6-1 and TRBJ1-1, with 11 bases that match TRBD1. Trimming took 8 bases from V and 5 from J; bases not matched to a gene: 4. The CDR3 runs 13 residues. In germline, CDR1 is MNHNS, CDR2 SASEGT.

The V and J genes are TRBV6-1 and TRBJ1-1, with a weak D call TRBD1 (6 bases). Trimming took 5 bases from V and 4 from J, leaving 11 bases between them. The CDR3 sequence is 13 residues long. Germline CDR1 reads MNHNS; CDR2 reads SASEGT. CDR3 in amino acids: CASSMNRATEAFF. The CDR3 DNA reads TGTGCCAGCAGTATGAACAGGGCCACTGAAGCTTTCTTT.

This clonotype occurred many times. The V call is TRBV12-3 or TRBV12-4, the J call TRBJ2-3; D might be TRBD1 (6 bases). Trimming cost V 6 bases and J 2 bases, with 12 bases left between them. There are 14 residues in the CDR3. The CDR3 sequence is CASSPGHNTDTQYF. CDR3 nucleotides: TGTGCCAGCAGCCCGGGACACAACACAGATACGCAGTATTTT.

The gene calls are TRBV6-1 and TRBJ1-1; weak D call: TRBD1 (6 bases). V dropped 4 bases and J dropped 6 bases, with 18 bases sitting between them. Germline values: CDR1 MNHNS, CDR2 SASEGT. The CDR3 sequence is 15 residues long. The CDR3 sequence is CASSVTQGRRAEAFF. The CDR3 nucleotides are TGTGCCAGCAGTGTTACACAGGGCCGTCGGGCTGAAGCTTTCTTT.

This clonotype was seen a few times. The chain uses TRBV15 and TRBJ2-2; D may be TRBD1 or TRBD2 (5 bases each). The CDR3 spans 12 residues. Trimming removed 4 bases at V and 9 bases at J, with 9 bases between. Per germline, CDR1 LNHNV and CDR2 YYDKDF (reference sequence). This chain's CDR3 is CATSKGSRELFF. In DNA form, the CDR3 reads TGTGCCACCAGCAAGGGGAGCCGGGAGCTGTTTTTT.

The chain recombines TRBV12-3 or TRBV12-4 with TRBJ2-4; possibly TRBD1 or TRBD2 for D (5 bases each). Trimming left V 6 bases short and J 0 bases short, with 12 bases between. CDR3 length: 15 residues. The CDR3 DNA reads TGTGCCAGCAGGCGGGTGCAGGGAGCCAAAAACATTCAGTACTTC. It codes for CASRRVQGAKNIQYF.

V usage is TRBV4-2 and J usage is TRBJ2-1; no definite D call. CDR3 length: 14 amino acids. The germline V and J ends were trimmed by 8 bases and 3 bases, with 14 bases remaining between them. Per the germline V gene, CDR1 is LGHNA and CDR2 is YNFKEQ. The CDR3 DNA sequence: TGTGCCAGCCGAACAATACTGATCTACAATGAGCAGTTCTTC. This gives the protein CASRTILIYNEQFF.

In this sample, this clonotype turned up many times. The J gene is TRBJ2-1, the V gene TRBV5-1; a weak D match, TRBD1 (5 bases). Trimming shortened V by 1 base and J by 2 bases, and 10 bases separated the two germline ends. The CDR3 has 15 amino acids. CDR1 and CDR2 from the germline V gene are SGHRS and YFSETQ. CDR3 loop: CASSLNRPTYNEQFF. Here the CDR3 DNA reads TGCGCCAGCAGCTTGAACAGGCCTACCTACAATGAGCAGTTCTTC.

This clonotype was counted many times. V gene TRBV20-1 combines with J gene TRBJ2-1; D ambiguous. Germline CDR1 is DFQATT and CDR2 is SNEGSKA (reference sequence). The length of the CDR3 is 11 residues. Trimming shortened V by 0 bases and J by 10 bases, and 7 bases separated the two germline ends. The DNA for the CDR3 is TGCAGTGCTAGAGATCCCCCGGAGCAGTTCTTC. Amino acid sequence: CSARDPPEQFF.